Listed below are T cell receptor beta chains from one sample, sequenced in a study of blood T cell repertoires in COVID-19. Data came from immunoSEQ multiplex PCR; TCRdb stores just in-frame clones and leaves some out. This sample has 200,000 to 250,000 clones, with roughly 90% found just once. The sequencing input was peripheral blood. These receptors were collected from a man between 60 and 70 years old with acute or convalescent COVID-19. Both conserved end residues are part of each CDR3. The D gene is left open where the match is weak. Rows may omit the clone size; those that give it use once, few, many or a size class.

V gene: TRBV19
clone size: .
D gene: .
J gene: TRBJ1-5
CDR3 DNA: TGTGCCAGTTCGAATGGCAACTCAGGTCAGCCCCAGCATTTT
CDR3 protein: CASSNGNSGQPQHF

V gene: TRBV5-4
clone size: .
D gene: .
J gene: TRBJ2-5
CDR3 DNA: TGTGCCAGCAGCTCCCAGACAGGACAAGAGACCCAGTACTTC
CDR3 protein: CASSSQTGQETQYF

V gene: TRBV6-5
clone size: .
D gene: TRBD1
J gene: TRBJ1-2
CDR3 DNA: TGTGCCAGCAGTTACACAGGGACAGGGAATGGCTACACCTTC
CDR3 protein: CASSYTGTGNGYTF

V gene: TRBV4-2
clone size: .
D gene: TRBD1
J gene: TRBJ1-2
CDR3 DNA: TGTGCCAGCAGCCCACCCCGGGCAGGGGGCGCGCGGGGCTACACCTTC
CDR3 protein: CASSPPRAGGARGYTF

V gene: TRBV27
clone size: .
D gene: .
J gene: TRBJ2-6
CDR3 DNA: TGTGCCAGCAGTTCACGGCCCCCACAGGGTACTGGGGCCAACGTCCTGACTTTC
CDR3 protein: CASSSRPPQGTGANVLTF

V gene: TRBV4-2
clone size: .
D gene: .
J gene: TRBJ2-2
CDR3 DNA: TGTGCCAGCAGCCAAGGCGGGACTCCTAACACCGGGGAGCTGTTTTTT
CDR3 protein: CASSQGGTPNTGELFF

V gene: TRBV27
clone size: .
D gene: TRBD1
J gene: TRBJ2-7
CDR3 DNA: TGTGCCAGCAGTTTATCGGGGACAGGAAGATACGAGCAGTACTTC
CDR3 protein: CASSLSGTGRYEQYF

V gene: TRBV18
clone size: once
D gene: .
J gene: TRBJ2-5
CDR3 DNA: TGTGCCAGCTCCCTGGGGCCCCAAGAGACCCAGTACTTC
CDR3 protein: CASSLGPQETQYF

V gene: TRBV7-9
clone size: .
D gene: .
J gene: TRBJ1-1
CDR3 DNA: TGTGCCAGCAGCTCCACACAGTGGAACACTGAAGCTTTCTTT
CDR3 protein: CASSSTQWNTEAFF

V gene: TRBV29-1
clone size: .
D gene: TRBD1
J gene: TRBJ2-2
CDR3 DNA: TGCAGCGTTGGAGGACCAGGGGGCCGGGGCACCGGGGAGCTGTTTTTT
CDR3 protein: CSVGGPGGRGTGELFF

V gene: TRBV7-3
clone size: .
D gene: .
J gene: TRBJ2-3
CDR3 DNA: TGTGCCAGCAGCTTAACTCGCGACACAGATACGCAGTATTTT
CDR3 protein: CASSLTRDTDTQYF

V gene: TRBV6-5
clone size: .
D gene: .
J gene: TRBJ1-1
CDR3 DNA: TGTGCCAGCAGTTACGGGCAGGCTGAAGCTTTCTTT
CDR3 protein: CASSYGQAEAFF

V gene: TRBV7-3
clone size: .
D gene: TRBD1
J gene: TRBJ2-1
CDR3 DNA: TGTGCCAGCAGCCCCGGGACAGGGTATCGGAATGAGCAGTTCTTC
CDR3 protein: CASSPGTGYRNEQFF

V gene: TRBV5-4
clone size: once
D gene: .
J gene: TRBJ1-2
CDR3 DNA: TGTGCCAGCAGCTTGCGGGAGGGGCACTATGGCTACACCTTC
CDR3 protein: CASSLREGHYGYTF

V gene: TRBV4-2
clone size: .
D gene: TRBD1
J gene: TRBJ1-1
CDR3 DNA: TGTGCCAGCAGCCATCTTGGGACAGGGGGCGCCGGGGCCCAGGATGACACTGAAGCTTTCTTT
CDR3 protein: CASSHLGTGGAGAQDDTEAFF

V gene: TRBV11-3
clone size: few
D gene: TRBD1
J gene: TRBJ2-7
CDR3 DNA: TGTGCCAGCAGCTTCGAGACAGGGAACTACGAGCAGTACTTC
CDR3 protein: CASSFETGNYEQYF

V gene: TRBV3-1/TRBV3-2
clone size: .
D gene: TRBD1
J gene: TRBJ1-2
CDR3 DNA: TGTGCCAGCAGCCGAGGGACAGGGGACTATGGCTACACCTTC
CDR3 protein: CASSRGTGDYGYTF

V gene: TRBV11-2
clone size: .
D gene: .
J gene: TRBJ2-7
CDR3 DNA: TGTGCCAGCAGCCTAAGCGGCCCTCGTACCGAGCAGTACTTC
CDR3 protein: CASSLSGPRTEQYF

V gene: TRBV19
clone size: .
D gene: .
J gene: TRBJ1-5
CDR3 DNA: TGTGCCAGCAATACGAACGGTAGGGGGGGCGCGGGCAATCAGCCCCAGCATTTT
CDR3 protein: CASNTNGRGGAGNQPQHF

V gene: TRBV28
clone size: once
D gene: .
J gene: TRBJ2-1
CDR3 DNA: TGTGCCAGCAGTTTAACAGGATCCTACAATGAGCAGTTCTTC
CDR3 protein: CASSLTGSYNEQFF

V gene: TRBV9
clone size: once
D gene: .
J gene: TRBJ1-2
CDR3 DNA: TGTGCCAGCAGCCTCCAAGGCACGGAGATCACCGCGGGCTACACCTTC
CDR3 protein: CASSLQGTEITAGYTF

V gene: TRBV28
clone size: .
D gene: TRBD1
J gene: TRBJ1-5
CDR3 DNA: TGTGCCAGCAGGGGACAGGGGGCGCGGAATCAGCCCCAGCATTTT
CDR3 protein: CASRGQGARNQPQHF

V gene: TRBV24-1
clone size: .
D gene: .
J gene: TRBJ1-1
CDR3 DNA: TGTGCCACCAGTGATCCTTCCGGGGGTGGCACTGAAGCTTTCTTT
CDR3 protein: CATSDPSGGGTEAFF

V gene: TRBV28
clone size: .
D gene: .
J gene: TRBJ2-1
CDR3 DNA: TGTGCCAGCAGCCCGATTTCCGGGACAACATACAATGAGCAGTTCTTC
CDR3 protein: CASSPISGTTYNEQFF

V gene: TRBV12-3/TRBV12-4
clone size: once
D gene: .
J gene: TRBJ1-1
CDR3 DNA: TGTGCCAGCAGTCTGGGGACTAACACTGAAGCTTTCTTT
CDR3 protein: CASSLGTNTEAFF

V gene: TRBV28
clone size: once
D gene: .
J gene: TRBJ1-2
CDR3 DNA: TGTGCCAGCAGGACCACAGTGGAGGGTGGCTACACCTTC
CDR3 protein: CASRTTVEGGYTF

V gene: TRBV21-1
clone size: .
D gene: .
J gene: TRBJ1-1
CDR3 DNA: TGTGCCAGCAACGACACGAACACTGAAGCTTTCTTT
CDR3 protein: CASNDTNTEAFF

V gene: TRBV6-2/TRBV6-3
clone size: .
D gene: TRBD2
J gene: TRBJ2-2
CDR3 DNA: TGTGCCAGCAGTTTATTAGCGGGAGAGCCCGGGGAGCTGTTTTTT
CDR3 protein: CASSLLAGEPGELFF

V gene: TRBV23-1
clone size: .
D gene: TRBD2
J gene: TRBJ2-7
CDR3 DNA: TGCGCCAGCTCTCGAGGCGCGGGAGAGGTCCCCCCCTACGAGCAGTACTTC
CDR3 protein: CASSRGAGEVPPYEQYF

V gene: TRBV7-9
clone size: .
D gene: .
J gene: TRBJ2-7
CDR3 DNA: TGTGCCAGCAGCTTACGAGGCGAGCAGTACTTC
CDR3 protein: CASSLRGEQYF

V gene: TRBV19
clone size: few
D gene: TRBD1
J gene: TRBJ1-2
CDR3 DNA: TGTGCCAGTAGTATGGGGACAGGGCATAGCTACACCTTC
CDR3 protein: CASSMGTGHSYTF

V gene: TRBV27
clone size: .
D gene: .
J gene: TRBJ2-3
CDR3 DNA: TGTGCCAGCAGTTTTAACCGGGAGCGAACAGATACGCAGTATTTT
CDR3 protein: CASSFNRERTDTQYF

V gene: TRBV19
clone size: .
D gene: TRBD1
J gene: TRBJ2-7
CDR3 DNA: TGTGCCAGTAGTCCCCTGGACAGGGGCTACGAGCAGTACTTC
CDR3 protein: CASSPLDRGYEQYF

V gene: TRBV28
clone size: .
D gene: TRBD1
J gene: TRBJ1-2
CDR3 DNA: TGTGCCAGCAGTTTGGACAGGCAACGGGGCTACACCTTC
CDR3 protein: CASSLDRQRGYTF

V gene: TRBV5-1
clone size: .
D gene: TRBD1
J gene: TRBJ1-1
CDR3 DNA: TGCGCCAGCAGCGGAGGCGAGCAGGGGGCGCGAGCTTTCTTT
CDR3 protein: CASSGGEQGARAFF

V gene: TRBV12-3/TRBV12-4
clone size: few
D gene: .
J gene: TRBJ1-6
CDR3 DNA: TGTGCCAGCAGTTTTCGGAATTCACCCCTCCACTTT
CDR3 protein: CASSFRNSPLHF

V gene: TRBV7-9
clone size: .
D gene: TRBD1
J gene: TRBJ2-3
CDR3 DNA: TGTGCCAGCAGAACCGGGACAGGGAGTGTTCCGTCAGATACGCAGTATTTT
CDR3 protein: CASRTGTGSVPSDTQYF

V gene: TRBV7-2
clone size: .
D gene: .
J gene: TRBJ1-1
CDR3 DNA: TGTGCCAGCAGTTATGCTCCGGGGAGGGCTGAAGCTTTCTTT
CDR3 protein: CASSYAPGRAEAFF

V gene: TRBV27
clone size: .
D gene: TRBD2
J gene: TRBJ2-3
CDR3 DNA: TGTGCCAGCAGTTCCTCCGGGACTAGCGGAGGGGTGCAAGAGGAGTATTTT
CDR3 protein: CASSSSGTSGGVQEEYF

V gene: TRBV6-5
clone size: .
D gene: TRBD1
J gene: TRBJ2-4
CDR3 DNA: TGTGCCAGCAGTTACTCCGGGACAGGAATAAACATTCAGTACTTC
CDR3 protein: CASSYSGTGINIQYF

V gene: TRBV19
clone size: .
D gene: TRBD2
J gene: TRBJ2-3
CDR3 DNA: TGTGCCAGTAGTCCCCGGGACTACACAGATACGCAGTATTTT
CDR3 protein: CASSPRDYTDTQYF

V gene: TRBV30
clone size: .
D gene: TRBD1
J gene: TRBJ2-7
CDR3 DNA: TGTGCCTGGAGAGGACAGGGTACCCGCTACGAGCAGTACTTC
CDR3 protein: CAWRGQGTRYEQYF

V gene: TRBV13
clone size: .
D gene: .
J gene: TRBJ1-5
CDR3 DNA: TGTGCCAGCAGCCCGGGGTTCAATCAGCCCCAGCATTTT
CDR3 protein: CASSPGFNQPQHF

V gene: TRBV6-2/TRBV6-3
clone size: .
D gene: TRBD2
J gene: TRBJ2-7
CDR3 DNA: TGTGCCAGCAGTCTAAGCGGGGGCTACGAGCAGTACTTC
CDR3 protein: CASSLSGGYEQYF

V gene: TRBV6-5
clone size: .
D gene: TRBD1
J gene: TRBJ1-4
CDR3 DNA: TGTGCCAGCAGTACCCAGGGGACAGGGAATGAAAAACTGTTTTTT
CDR3 protein: CASSTQGTGNEKLFF

V gene: TRBV4-3
clone size: once
D gene: .
J gene: TRBJ2-3
CDR3 DNA: TGCGCCAGCAGCCAAGCTCTTCAGGGTAGAGATACGCAGTATTTT
CDR3 protein: CASSQALQGRDTQYF

V gene: TRBV5-6
clone size: .
D gene: TRBD1
J gene: TRBJ2-7
CDR3 DNA: TGTGCCAGCAGCTTGGGGTTGGCAGGGGGCTCCTACGAGCAGTACTTC
CDR3 protein: CASSLGLAGGSYEQYF

V gene: TRBV28
clone size: .
D gene: TRBD1
J gene: TRBJ1-4
CDR3 DNA: TGTGCCAGCACCGTGACAGGGGTTGAAAAACTGTTTTTT
CDR3 protein: CASTVTGVEKLFF

V gene: TRBV2
clone size: few
D gene: TRBD1
J gene: TRBJ1-1
CDR3 DNA: TGTGCCACCATGGTAAAGGGACAGGGGTCTGAAGCTTTCTTT
CDR3 protein: CATMVKGQGSEAFF

V gene: TRBV19
clone size: .
D gene: .
J gene: TRBJ1-1
CDR3 DNA: TGTGCCAGTAGGGTACACCACGAACCTGAAGCTTTCTTT
CDR3 protein: CASRVHHEPEAFF

V gene: TRBV3-1/TRBV3-2
clone size: once
D gene: .
J gene: TRBJ2-3
CDR3 DNA: TGTGCCAGCAGCCATCCCCCCGAGGGTACAGATACGCAGTATTTT
CDR3 protein: CASSHPPEGTDTQYF